This paragraph covers one TCR beta chain sequence. What it recognizes is unknown. A single base separates this from a much larger clone, so it may be a read error. CDR1 is MNHEY and CDR2 is SMNVEV in the germline V gene (reference sequence). The CDR3 loop spans 15 amino acids. This specimen comes from a study of molecular identifiers for immune sequencing clone quantification. Study-level results: Over 99% of effector molecules, yet under 1% of naive-cell molecules, were held by clones above 20 RNA copies.

Previously described methods and listed TCR primers were used for bulk TCR libraries. TCRdb fed the PCR reads into MiXCR, producing one record per CDR3 protein. Among about 640,000 distinct CDR3 sequences listed, 20% were seen once. The genes are TRBV27 and TRBJ2-7, with 9 bases matching TRBD2. This clonotype was sampled from a human donor in good health. Some libraries in this study had Jurkat cell RNA spiked in. The sequenced sample was naive CD8+ T cells from blood, with Jurkat cell RNA spiked in. Subset indicated: FACS-sorted CD8+CD4-CCR7+CD45RA+ naive T cells. CDR3 nucleotide sequence: TGTGCCGGCAGTTTATCAAGCGGGAGGTATTACGAGCAGTACTTC. This encodes CAGSLSSGRYYEQYF.